The 29 T cell receptor beta chains below all came from one sample that was sequenced in a study of T cell repertoires in cytomegalovirus infection. One entry per CDR3 protein results from TCRdb running MiXCR on the reads. Here the sample spans 700,000 to 850,000 distinct CDR3 sequences, around a third being singletons. The antigens of these receptors remain unknown. The input for sequencing was cultured CD8+ T cells from PBMCs, taken from culture after CMV antigen stimulation. These receptors were taken from a human donor in good health (CMV status not recorded). Some clones in this sample may be carry-over from other donors' samples.

This sequence joins TRBV29-1 and TRBJ1-2; 8 bases fit TRBD1. The CDR3 covers 15 residues. After removal of 3 bases from V and 4 bases from J, the junction contained 10 bases not matched to a gene. The germline gives CDR1 SQVTM, CDR2 ANQGSEA. CDR3 nucleotides: TGCAGCGTTGAGACAGGGGTGGCTGGTGGCTATGGCTACACCTTC. It encodes CSVETGVAGGYGYTF.

This clonotype was observed a few times. The chain is built from TRBV6-5 and TRBJ2-2, with 10 bases matching TRBD1. Germline values: CDR1 MNHEY, CDR2 SVGAGI. With 2 bases clipped from V and 0 bases from J, the junction kept 6 bases outside the gene matches. The CDR3 sequence is 18 residues long. The CDR3 loop reads CASSYAGTGDSNTGELFF. The CDR3 nucleotides read TGTGCCAGCAGTTACGCAGGGACAGGGGATTCGAACACCGGGGAGCTGTTTTTT.

In regard to this clonotype: Compared with germline, one end of the junction differs, possibly owing to a read error. The chain is built from TRBV6-5 and TRBJ1-1; no firm D call. CDR1 and CDR2 from the germline V gene are MNHEY and SVGAGI. The CDR3 is 16 residues long. The CDR3 spells CASCYSDPRDHTEAFF. CDR3 in DNA: TGTGCCAGCTGTTACTCGGATCCCCGGGATCACACTGAAGCTTTCTTT.

This chain links TRBV7-2 with TRBJ1-1; D perhaps matches TRBD1 (5 bases). Germline V CDR1 and CDR2: SGHTA, FQGNSA. V lost 4 bases to trimming and J lost 1 base, with 13 bases between them. CDR3 length: 15 residues. CDR3 residues: CASSSRWDPNTEAFF. As DNA, the CDR3 is TGTGCCAGCAGCTCCAGATGGGACCCGAACACTGAAGCTTTCTTT. The entire variable domain, with the rest obtained from reference TRBV7-2 and TRBJ1-1, is as follows: GAGVSQSPSNKVTEKGKDVELRCDPISGHTALYWYRQSLGQGLEFLIYFQGNSAPDKSGLPSDRFSAERTGGSVSTLTIQRTQQEDSAVYLCASSSRWDPNTEAFFGQGTRLTVV.

This clonotype showed up just a few times. The chain links TRBV27 to TRBJ2-1; 7 bases agree with TRBD2. V lost 6 bases, J lost 8 bases, and 13 bases stayed unmatched. Germline loops: CDR1 MNHEY, CDR2 SMNVEV (reference sequence). CDR3 size: 15 residues. The CDR3 region has the DNA TGTGCCAGCAGCAGACTAGCACCCCCGACGGATGAGCAGTTCTTC. Encoded protein: CASSRLAPPTDEQFF.

There are many counts of this clonotype. The V gene is TRBV7-8, the J gene TRBJ2-5; 8 bases agree with TRBD2. The CDR3 loop spans 14 amino acids. CDR1 and CDR2 (germline): SGHVS, FQNEAQ. Unmatched junction bases numbered 4, after V lost 4 bases and J lost 3 bases. CDR3 in amino acids: CASSSSGGKETQYF. The CDR3 DNA follows: TGTGCCAGCAGCTCCTCGGGGGGGAAAGAGACCCAGTACTTC.

This clonotype was seen a few times. V usage is TRBV5-4 and J usage is TRBJ2-7; no reliable D call. The germline V gene has CDR1 SGHNT and CDR2 YYREEE (reference sequence). This CDR3 has 11 residues. V lost 1 base, J lost 5 bases, and 4 bases lay in between. CDR3 amino acids: CASSLSHEQYF. The CDR3 DNA sequence: TGTGCCAGCAGCTTGTCCCACGAGCAGTACTTC.

The chain employs TRBV6-1 and TRBJ1-1; D call uncertain. Germline V gene data show CDR1 as MNHNS and CDR2 as SASEGT. CDR3 size: 9 residues. V lost 11 bases and J 8 bases, leaving 9 bases between the germline ends. CDR3 coding DNA: TGTGCCTGTGCTGGAGAAGCTTTCTTT. The encoded protein is CACAGEAFF.

The sample holds many counts of this clonotype. The chain has TRBV12-3 or TRBV12-4 and TRBJ1-2; TRBD1 matches at 7 bases. CDR3 size: 14 residues. The junction had 3 bases not matched to a gene; V was cut back by 0 bases and J by 5 bases. CDR3 nucleotides: TGTGCCAGCAGTTTAGCGCAGACAGGGTATGGCTACACCTTC. This encodes CASSLAQTGYGYTF.

This clonotype was observed many times. The V call is TRBV6-5, the J call TRBJ2-2; D not resolved. The CDR3 runs to 12 residues. Germline CDR1 and CDR2: MNHEY and SVGAGI. V gave up 8 bases and J gave up 6 bases, with 10 bases separating them. For the CDR3, the DNA is TGTGCCAGCGGTTTGAGAGCCGGGGAGCTGTTTTTT. Its translation: CASGLRAGELFF.

The CDR3 DNA is TGTGCCATCAGCGCCCTACTAGCGGGGGGGCCGTACAATGAGCAGTTCTTC. Its translation is CAISALLAGGPYNEQFF. V is TRBV10-3 and J is TRBJ2-1; 13 bases line up with TRBD2. The CDR3 covers 17 residues. Germline-derived CDR1 and CDR2 are ENHRY and SYGVKD. Trimming removed 6 bases from V and 4 bases from J; junction bases left unmatched: 9.

This clonotype appeared a few times. The rearrangement links TRBV28 to TRBJ2-3; a weak D match, TRBD2 (6 bases). The CDR3 spans 14 residues. With 3 bases removed from V and 5 bases from J, the gap between germline ends came to 12 bases. Per germline, CDR1 MDHEN and CDR2 SYDVKM. The CDR3 spells CASSFPGVKDTQYF. CDR3 nucleotides: TGTGCCAGCAGTTTCCCGGGGGTGAAAGATACGCAGTATTTT.

The rearrangement uses TRBV6-2 or TRBV6-3 and TRBJ2-7; 8 nucleotides match TRBD2. The J segment lost 2 bases and the V segment lost 5 bases, leaving 5 bases of the junction unmatched. The CDR3 runs to 14 residues. Germline V lookup: CDR1 MNHEY, CDR2 SVGEGT. DNA for the CDR3: TGTGCCAGCAGTCCCGGGGGGGTCGCCTACGAGCAGTACGTC. It is translated as CASSPGGVAYEQYV.

This clonotype occurred a few times. The chain is built from TRBV27 and TRBJ1-2; weak D call: TRBD1 (5 bases). The CDR3 consists of 15 residues. Germline V gene lookup returns CDR1 MNHEY and CDR2 SMNVEV (reference sequence). The V end was cut by 2 bases, the J end by 6 bases, with 16 bases between. The CDR3 region is CASSLRLWSRDGYTF. The CDR3 DNA follows: TGTGCCAGCAGTTTACGCTTATGGAGCAGGGATGGCTACACCTTC.

This rearrangement joins TRBV6-5 to TRBJ2-1; 8 bases are a match to TRBD1. The J segment lost 8 bases and the V segment lost 0 bases, leaving 9 bases of the junction unmatched. Germline loops: CDR1 MNHEY, CDR2 SVGAGI. The CDR3 consists of 16 residues. In DNA form, the CDR3 reads TGTGCCAGCAGTTACTCGACTGGACAGGGCGGCGATGAGCAGTTCTTC. Its protein is CASSYSTGQGGDEQFF.

With regard to this clonotype: With a much larger clone just one base away, this may be a read error. In this CDR3 the conserved last residue, phenylalanine or tryptophan, is missing, so a read error is likely. The genes are TRBV7-6 and TRBJ2-1; 7 nucleotides match TRBD1. Germline V CDR1 and CDR2: SGHVS, FNYEAQ. Trimming at V came to 5 bases and at J to 0 bases, leaving 4 bases not matched to a gene. This CDR3 region has 15 residues. In DNA, the CDR3 is TGTGCCAGCAGCCAGACAGGGAGCTCCTACAATGAGCAGTTCTAC. Translated, it gives CASSQTGSSYNEQFY.

The rearrangement uses TRBV12-3 or TRBV12-4 and TRBJ2-7; unclear D gene. The CDR3 totals 16 residues. V was clipped by 3 bases and J by 0 bases, with 15 bases between them. For the CDR3, the DNA is TGTGCCAGCAGTTTCTCCAACACGGAGAGCTCCTACGAGCAGTACTTC. This sequence encodes CASSFSNTESSYEQYF.

This clonotype was detected only a few times. J is TRBJ2-5 and V is TRBV20-1; 10 bases are shared with TRBD1. The CDR3 extends over 14 amino acids. Looked up from germline, CDR1 is DFQATT and CDR2 is SNEGSKA (reference sequence). The ends lost 1 base at V and 5 bases at J; junction bases unmatched: 4. The CDR3 coding sequence is TGCAGTGCTAGAGGACAGGGGGCTTGGGAGACCCAGTACTTC. Amino acid sequence: CSARGQGAWETQYF.

This clonotype was observed a few times. V and J are TRBV6-5 and TRBJ2-3; D might be TRBD2 (5 bases). This CDR3 comprises 18 residues. Per the germline V gene, CDR1 is MNHEY and CDR2 is SVGAGI. The V and J ends lost 0 bases and 6 bases respectively, with 22 bases between them. DNA of the CDR3: TGTGCCAGCAGTTACTCGAGTGGAAGCGGCTATTCCTCCGATACGCAGTATTTT. Its protein is CASSYSSGSGYSSDTQYF.

The J gene is TRBJ2-1, the V gene TRBV28, with D unresolved. The CDR3 totals 18 residues. CDR1 MDHEN and CDR2 SYDVKM come from the germline V gene. The V end was cut by 1 base, the J end by 2 bases, with 18 bases between. CDR3 bases: TGTGCCAGCAGTTTATTAGGGTTCACGGCCAACCCCTACAATGAGCAGTTCTTC. Its protein is CASSLLGFTANPYNEQFF.

The V gene is TRBV3-1, the J gene TRBJ1-1; 7 bases align to TRBD1. Looked up from germline, CDR1 is LGHDT and CDR2 is YNNKEL (reference sequence). V lost 4 bases and J lost 4; bases outside the gene matches: 9. The CDR3 extends over 15 amino acids. DNA of the CDR3: TGTGCCAGCAGCCCCGAGAGGGGGCGGTCCACTGAAGCTTTCTTT. It yields the protein CASSPERGRSTEAFF.

In its sample, this clonotype was seen a few times. The rearrangement links TRBV19 to TRBJ2-1; the D is unclear. V lost 6 bases and J 0 bases, leaving 9 bases between the germline ends. Germline CDR1 reads LNHDA; CDR2 reads SQIVND (reference sequence). The length of the CDR3 is 14 residues. CDR3: CASRMTPSYNEQFF. The DNA for the CDR3 is TGTGCCAGTAGAATGACACCCTCCTACAATGAGCAGTTCTTC. The complete variable domain, with remaining parts taken from reference TRBV19 and TRBJ2-1, reads DGGITQSPKYLFRKEGQNVTLSCEQNLNHDAMYWYRQDPGQGLRLIYYSQIVNDFQKGDIAEGYSVSREKKESFPLTVTSAQKNPTAFYLCASRMTPSYNEQFFGPGTRLTVL.

The rearrangement links TRBV7-9 to TRBJ1-1; D gene unclear. V lost 5 bases, J lost 2 bases, and 21 bases lay in between. Per germline, CDR1 SEHNR and CDR2 FQNEAQ (reference sequence). CDR3 length: 17 amino acids. The DNA for the CDR3 is TGTGCCAGCAGCCGATCCGCCCGGCAGGAAATAAACACTGAAGCTTTCTTT. This translates into CASSRSARQEINTEAFF.

The chain combines TRBV2 with TRBJ2-3; D is uncertain. V was pared by 0 bases and J by 6 bases, with 10 bases between. This CDR3 is 14 amino acids long. Germline assignment: CDR1 SNHLY and CDR2 FYNNEI. The CDR3 sequence is CASSEALLADTQYF. The CDR3 nucleotides are TGTGCCAGCAGTGAAGCGCTGTTGGCGGATACGCAGTATTTT. The full variable domain, in which reference TRBV2 and TRBJ2-3 provide the parts outside the CDR3, is EPEVTQTPSHQVTQMGQEVILRCVPISNHLYFYWYRQILGQKVEFLVSFYNNEISEKSEIFDDQFSVERPDGSNFTLKIRSTKLEDSAMYFCASSEALLADTQYFGPGTRLTVL.

The chain couples TRBV27 to TRBJ1-5; 7 bases are shared with TRBD1. The CDR3 totals 14 residues. The germline V gene has CDR1 MNHEY and CDR2 SMNVEV (reference sequence). The J segment lost 2 bases and the V segment lost 7 bases, leaving 5 bases of the junction unmatched. In DNA form, the CDR3 reads TGTGCCAGCAAAGGGGGCGCACGCAATCAGCCCCAGCATTTT. Translation gives CASKGGARNQPQHF.

This rearrangement joins TRBV4-1 to TRBJ2-1, with TRBD2 identical over 12 bases. The CDR3 sequence is 15 residues long. The germline gives CDR1 MGHRA, CDR2 YSYEKL. V trimming: 3 bases; J trimming: 9 bases; junction bases outside the gene matches: 6. This CDR3 reads CASSHLAGGLGEQFF. CDR3 in DNA: TGCGCCAGCAGCCACCTAGCGGGGGGGCTTGGTGAGCAGTTCTTC.

The chain couples TRBV29-1 to TRBJ2-5; possibly TRBD2 for D (5 bases). V lost 4 bases and J 5 bases, leaving 14 bases between the germline ends. CDR3 length equals 13 residues. Germline CDR1 reads SQVTM; CDR2 reads ANQGSEA. The CDR3 spells CSVVPSLFETQYF. The CDR3 DNA sequence: TGCAGCGTTGTACCTAGCTTATTCGAGACCCAGTACTTC.

The V call is TRBV12-3 or TRBV12-4, the J call TRBJ1-1, with D possibly matching TRBD1 (6 bases). The CDR3 has 16 residues. The V gene lost 3 bases and the J gene lost 0 bases, with 14 bases spanning the gap. CDR3 loop: CASSFWTALMNTEAFF. CDR3 coding DNA: TGTGCCAGCAGTTTCTGGACAGCCCTCATGAACACTGAAGCTTTCTTT.

This clonotype has ten or more counts. V gene TRBV6-2 or TRBV6-3 combines with J gene TRBJ2-1; a weak D match, TRBD2 (6 bases). Germline loops: CDR1 MNHEY, CDR2 SVGEGT. V lost 0 bases and J lost 3, with 12 bases in between. The CDR3 is 16 residues long. The CDR3 DNA reads TGTGCCAGCAGTTACTCGGATCGACTAGACTACAATGAGCAGTTCTTC. This gives the protein CASSYSDRLDYNEQFF.